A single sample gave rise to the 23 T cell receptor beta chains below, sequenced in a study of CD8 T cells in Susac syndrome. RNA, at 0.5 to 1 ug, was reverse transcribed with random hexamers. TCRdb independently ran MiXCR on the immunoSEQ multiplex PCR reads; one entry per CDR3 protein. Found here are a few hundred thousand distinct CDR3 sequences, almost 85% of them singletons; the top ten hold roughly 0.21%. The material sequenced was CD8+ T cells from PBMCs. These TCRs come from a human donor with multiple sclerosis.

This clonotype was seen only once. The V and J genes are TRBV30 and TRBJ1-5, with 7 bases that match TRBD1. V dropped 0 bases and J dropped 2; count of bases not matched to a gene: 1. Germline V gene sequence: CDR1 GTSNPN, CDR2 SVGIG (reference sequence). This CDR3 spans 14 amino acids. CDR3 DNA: TGTGCCTGGAGTGTAGGACAGGGCAATCAGCCCCAGCATTTT. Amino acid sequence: CAWSVGQGNQPQHF.

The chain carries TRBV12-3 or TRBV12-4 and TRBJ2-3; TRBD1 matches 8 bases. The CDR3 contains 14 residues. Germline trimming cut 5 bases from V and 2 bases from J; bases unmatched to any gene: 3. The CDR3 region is CASSRDRPTDTQYF. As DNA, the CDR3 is TGTGCCAGCAGTCGGGACAGGCCCACAGATACGCAGTATTTT.

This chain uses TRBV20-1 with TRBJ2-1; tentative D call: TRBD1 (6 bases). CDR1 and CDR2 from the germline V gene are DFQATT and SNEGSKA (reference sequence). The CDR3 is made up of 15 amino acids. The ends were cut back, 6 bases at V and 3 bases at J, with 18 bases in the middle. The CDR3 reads CSAMGRDTNYNEQFF. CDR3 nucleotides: TGCAGTGCGATGGGTAGGGACACGAACTACAATGAGCAGTTCTTC.

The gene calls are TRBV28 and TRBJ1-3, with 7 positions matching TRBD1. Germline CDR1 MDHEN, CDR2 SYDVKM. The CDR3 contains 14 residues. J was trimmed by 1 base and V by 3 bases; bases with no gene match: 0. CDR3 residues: CASSLGQSGNTIYF. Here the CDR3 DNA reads TGTGCCAGCAGTTTGGGACAGTCTGGAAACACCATATATTTT.

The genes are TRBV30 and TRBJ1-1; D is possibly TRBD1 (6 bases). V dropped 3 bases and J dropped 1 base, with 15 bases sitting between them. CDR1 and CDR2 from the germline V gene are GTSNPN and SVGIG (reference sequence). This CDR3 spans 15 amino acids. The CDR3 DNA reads TGTGCCTGGAGCGACATGGGACATAAGAACACTGAAGCTTTCTTT. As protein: CAWSDMGHKNTEAFF.

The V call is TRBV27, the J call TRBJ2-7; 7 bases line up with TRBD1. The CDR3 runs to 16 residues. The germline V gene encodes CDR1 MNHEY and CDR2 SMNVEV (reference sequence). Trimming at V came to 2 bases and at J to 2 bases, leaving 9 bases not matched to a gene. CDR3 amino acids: CASSLIGSQGAYEQYF. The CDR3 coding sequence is TGTGCCAGCAGTTTAATAGGTAGCCAGGGGGCCTACGAGCAGTACTTC.

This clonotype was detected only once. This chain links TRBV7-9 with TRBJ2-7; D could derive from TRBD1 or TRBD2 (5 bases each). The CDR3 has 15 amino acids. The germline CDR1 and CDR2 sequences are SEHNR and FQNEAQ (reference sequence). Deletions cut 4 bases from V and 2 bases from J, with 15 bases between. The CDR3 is CASSSDWRGAYEQYF. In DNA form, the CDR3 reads TGTGCCAGCAGCTCGGATTGGCGAGGGGCCTACGAGCAGTACTTC.

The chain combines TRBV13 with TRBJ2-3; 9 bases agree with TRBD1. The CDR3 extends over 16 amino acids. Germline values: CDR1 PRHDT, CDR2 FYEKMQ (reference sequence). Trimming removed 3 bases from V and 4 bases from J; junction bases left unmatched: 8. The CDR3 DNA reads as TGTGCCAGCAGCTTGTGGGGACAGGGTGTTCCAGATACGCAGTATTTT. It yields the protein CASSLWGQGVPDTQYF.

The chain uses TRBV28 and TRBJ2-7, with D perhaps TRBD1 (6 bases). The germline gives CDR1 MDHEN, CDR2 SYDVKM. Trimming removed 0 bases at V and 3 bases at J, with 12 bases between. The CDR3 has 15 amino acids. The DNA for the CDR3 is TGTGCCAGCAGTTTATGGGCAGACAGGTACTACGAGCAGTACTTC. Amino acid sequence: CASSLWADRYYEQYF.

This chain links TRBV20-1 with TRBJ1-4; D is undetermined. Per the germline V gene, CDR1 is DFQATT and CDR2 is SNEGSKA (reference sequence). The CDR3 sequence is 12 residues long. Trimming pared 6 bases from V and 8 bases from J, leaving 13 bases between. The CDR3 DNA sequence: TGCAGTGCAGTAAGGGTAAAGGAAAAACTGTTTTTT. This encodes CSAVRVKEKLFF.

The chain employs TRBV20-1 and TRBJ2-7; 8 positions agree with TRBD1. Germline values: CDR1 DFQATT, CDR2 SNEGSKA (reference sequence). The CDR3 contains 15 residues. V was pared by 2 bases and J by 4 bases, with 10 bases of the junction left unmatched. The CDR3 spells CSARRTGLGWYEQYF. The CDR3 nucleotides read TGCAGTGCTAGAAGGACAGGGTTGGGATGGTACGAGCAGTACTTC.

CDR3 nucleotide sequence: TGTGCCAGCAGCGACGACCCGGGACAGGGGGTATACGAGCAGTACTTC. It is translated as CASSDDPGQGVYEQYF. This chain joins TRBV9 and TRBJ2-7, with TRBD1 matching over 11 bases. Germline assignment: CDR1 SGDLS and CDR2 YYNGEE. V shed 3 bases, J shed 4 bases, and the junction held 9 bases outside the gene matches. The CDR3 runs 16 residues.

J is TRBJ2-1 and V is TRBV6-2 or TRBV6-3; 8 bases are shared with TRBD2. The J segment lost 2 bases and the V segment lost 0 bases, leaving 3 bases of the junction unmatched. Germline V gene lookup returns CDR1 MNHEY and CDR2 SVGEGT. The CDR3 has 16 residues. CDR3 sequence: CASSYSSGSPYNEQFF. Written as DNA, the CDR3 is TGTGCCAGCAGTTACTCGAGCGGGAGCCCCTACAATGAGCAGTTCTTC.

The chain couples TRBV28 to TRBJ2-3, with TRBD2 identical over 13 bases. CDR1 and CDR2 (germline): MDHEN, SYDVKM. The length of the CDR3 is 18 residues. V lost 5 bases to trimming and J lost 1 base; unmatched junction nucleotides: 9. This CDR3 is CASSGTSGMLIGTDTQYF. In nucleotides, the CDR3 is TGTGCCAGCAGTGGGACTAGCGGGATGCTTATTGGCACAGATACGCAGTATTTT.

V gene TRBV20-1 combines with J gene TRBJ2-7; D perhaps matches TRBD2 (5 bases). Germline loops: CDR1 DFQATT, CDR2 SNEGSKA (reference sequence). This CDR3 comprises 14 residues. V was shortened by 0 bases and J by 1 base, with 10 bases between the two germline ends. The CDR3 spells CSARDRTPSYEQYF. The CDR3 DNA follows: TGCAGTGCTAGAGATCGGACTCCATCCTACGAGCAGTACTTC.

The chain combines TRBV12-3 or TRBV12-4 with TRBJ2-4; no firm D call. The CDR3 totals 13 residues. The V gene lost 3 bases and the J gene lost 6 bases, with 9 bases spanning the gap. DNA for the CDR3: TGTGCCAGCAGTTTCCAGGACGGAAACATTCAGTACTTC. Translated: CASSFQDGNIQYF.

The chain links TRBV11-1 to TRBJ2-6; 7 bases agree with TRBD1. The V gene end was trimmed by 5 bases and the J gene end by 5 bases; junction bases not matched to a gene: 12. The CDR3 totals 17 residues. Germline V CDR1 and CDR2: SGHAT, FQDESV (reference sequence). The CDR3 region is CASSLGTATSRANVLTF. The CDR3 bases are TGTGCCAGCAGCCTTGGGACAGCTACTTCACGGGCCAACGTCCTGACTTTC.

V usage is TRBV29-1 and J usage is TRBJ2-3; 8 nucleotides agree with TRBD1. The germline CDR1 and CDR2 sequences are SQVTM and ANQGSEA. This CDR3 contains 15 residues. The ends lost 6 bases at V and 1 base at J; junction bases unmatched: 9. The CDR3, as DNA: TGCAGCGTAGACAGTGACAGGGGACGCACAGATACGCAGTATTTT. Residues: CSVDSDRGRTDTQYF.

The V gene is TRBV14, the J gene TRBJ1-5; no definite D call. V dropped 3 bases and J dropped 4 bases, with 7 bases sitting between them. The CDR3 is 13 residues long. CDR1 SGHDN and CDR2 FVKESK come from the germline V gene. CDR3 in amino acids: CASSQYGNQPQHF. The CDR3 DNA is TGTGCCAGCAGCCAGTATGGGAATCAGCCCCAGCATTTT.

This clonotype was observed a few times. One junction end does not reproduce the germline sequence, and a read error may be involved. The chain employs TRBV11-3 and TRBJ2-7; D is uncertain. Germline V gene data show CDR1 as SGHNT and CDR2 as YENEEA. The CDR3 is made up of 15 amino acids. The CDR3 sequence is CASSLEGFRTYEQYF. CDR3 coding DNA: TGTGCCAGCAGCCTAGAAGGCTTCAGGACCTACGAGCAGTACTTC.

CDR3 in amino acids: CASSPPQSNEQFF. The CDR3 DNA follows: TGTGCCAGCAGCCCCCCCCAGTCCAATGAGCAGTTCTTC. V usage is TRBV7-2 and J usage is TRBJ2-1, with unresolved D. V was trimmed by 5 bases and J by 6 bases, leaving 11 bases between them. The CDR3 is 13 amino acids. CDR1 is SGHTA, CDR2 FQGNSA, per germline. The variable domain in full, completed from reference TRBV7-2 and TRBJ2-1, reads GAGVSQSPSNKVTEKGKDVELRCDPISGHTALYWYRQSLGQGLEFLIYFQGNSAPDKSGLPSDRFSAERTGGSVSTLTIQRTQQEDSAVYLCASSPPQSNEQFFGPGTRLTVL.

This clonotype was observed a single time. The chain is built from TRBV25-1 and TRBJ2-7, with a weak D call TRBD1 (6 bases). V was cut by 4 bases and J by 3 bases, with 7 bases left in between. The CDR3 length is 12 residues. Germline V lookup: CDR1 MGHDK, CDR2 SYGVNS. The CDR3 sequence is CASSAQGYEQYF. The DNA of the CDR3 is TGTGCCAGCAGTGCACAGGGCTACGAGCAGTACTTC.

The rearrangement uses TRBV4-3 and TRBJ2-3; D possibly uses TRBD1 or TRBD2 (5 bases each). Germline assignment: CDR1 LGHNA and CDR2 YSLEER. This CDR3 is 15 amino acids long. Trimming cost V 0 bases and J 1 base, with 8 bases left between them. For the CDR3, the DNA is TGCGCCAGCAGCCAAGAAGGGACGGGCACAGATACGCAGTATTTT. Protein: CASSQEGTGTDTQYF.